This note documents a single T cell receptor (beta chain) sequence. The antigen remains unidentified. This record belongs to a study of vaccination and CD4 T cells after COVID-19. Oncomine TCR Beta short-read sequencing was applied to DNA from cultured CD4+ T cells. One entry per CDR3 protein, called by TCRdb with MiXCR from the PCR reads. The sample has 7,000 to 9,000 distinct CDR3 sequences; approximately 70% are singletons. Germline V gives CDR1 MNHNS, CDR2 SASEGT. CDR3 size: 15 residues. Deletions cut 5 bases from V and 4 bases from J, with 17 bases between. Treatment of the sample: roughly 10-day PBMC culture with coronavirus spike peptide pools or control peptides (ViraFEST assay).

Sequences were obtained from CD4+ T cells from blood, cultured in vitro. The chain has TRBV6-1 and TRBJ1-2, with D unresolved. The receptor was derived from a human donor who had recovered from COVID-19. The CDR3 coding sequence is TGTGCCAGCAGTAGCCGAAGCAGGCGCACCTATGGCTACACCTTC. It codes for CASSSRSRRTYGYTF.